The rows below give T cell receptor beta chains drawn from one sample of a study of blood T cell repertoires in COVID-19. Libraries were prepared by immunoSEQ multiplex PCR; TCRdb keeps only in-frame clonotypes and omits some of them. This table holds roughly 110,000 clones, around 88% found once. Sequencing was performed on peripheral blood. These receptors all come from a man aged 50 or older with active or convalescent COVID-19. Both conserved end residues are part of each CDR3. D genes are given only for firm matches. A row's size may be missing; if present it is once, few, many or a size class.

j_call v_call clone_size d_call cdr3_nt cdr3_aa
TRBJ1-2 TRBV13 - TRBD1 TGTGCCAGCAGCCGGAAGGGACAGCTACTCTATGGCTACACCTTC CASSRKGQLLYGYTF
TRBJ2-7 TRBV5-1 - TRBD2 TGCGCCAGCAGCTTGGGTGGACTAGCGGGAGCAAGCTACGAGCAGTACTTC CASSLGGLAGASYEQYF
TRBJ2-1 TRBV28 few TRBD2 TGTGCCAGCAGTTGGACTAGCGGGAATAACAATGAGCAGTTCTTC CASSWTSGNNNEQFF
TRBJ2-5 TRBV29-1 once - TGCAGCGTTGGGGCCCAAGAGACCCAGTACTTC CSVGAQETQYF
TRBJ1-1 TRBV2 - - TGTGCCAGCAGTGAACAGGGGAACACTGAAGCTTTCTTT CASSEQGNTEAFF
TRBJ2-1 TRBV10-3 many TRBD2 TGTGCCATCAGTGGAACCGGGACTAGCGGGAGGCCCTACAATGAGCAGTTCTTC CAISGTGTSGRPYNEQFF
TRBJ1-3 TRBV7-6 - TRBD1 TGTGCCAGCAGCCCCGGGACAGCTGGAAACACCATATATTTT CASSPGTAGNTIYF
TRBJ2-1 TRBV7-2 - TRBD1 TGTGCCAGCAGCCTGACCGGGACAGGGGCCTACAATGAGCAGTTCTTC CASSLTGTGAYNEQFF
TRBJ1-1 TRBV19 - - TGTGCCACCCATAACCTGGACAGAATGAACACTGAAGCTTTCTTT CATHNLDRMNTEAFF
TRBJ2-7 TRBV28 - - TGTGCCAGCAGTTTACCGGCAGGGTTTGAAAGAGAGCAGTACTTC CASSLPAGFEREQYF
TRBJ1-2 TRBV25-1 - - TGTGCCAGCAGTGAATCGGGGCGGGGGTATGGCTACACCTTC CASSESGRGYGYTF
TRBJ2-7 TRBV7-8 - - TGTGCCGCGGGAACAGGGGACGACTTC CAAGTGDDF
TRBJ2-5 TRBV3-1/TRBV3-2 - TRBD1 TGTGCCAGCAGTCCTGAACCGGGACAGGCCCGTAAGACCCAGTACTTC CASSPEPGQARKTQYF
TRBJ1-2 TRBV6-6 - - TGTGCCAGCAGTTACGTGGACACGATCTATGGCTACACCTTC CASSYVDTIYGYTF